What follows describes a single TCR beta chain. Its antigen remains unidentified. Other DNA variants within this sample encode the same CDR3. This sample is drawn from a study of shared clonotypes between healthy human individuals. The study's findings and limits: Limitation of the genetic and exposure-history diversity represented came from the few donors. Against clonotypes common to all four donors, non-shared ones had lower generation probabilities.

Germline loops: CDR1 MNHEY, CDR2 SMNVEV (reference sequence). CDR3 length equals 13 residues. V gave up 5 bases and J gave up 3 bases, with 9 bases separating them. Sequencing was performed with immunoSEQ multiplex PCR; in TCRdb, only in-frame clones are kept and a portion is missing. The sample shows roughly 1,800,000 clones, approximately 94% of them seen only once. Naive CD8 cells were CD45RO-negative, positively selected for CCR7, excluding terminally differentiated effector memory CD45RA+ cells. The donors were all Caucasian adults (living in Nashville, Tennessee). Sequenced: naive CD8+ T cells sorted from blood. This chain joins TRBV27 and TRBJ2-3, with TRBD2 as a possible D gene (5 bases). This clonotype originated in a young man in good health. For the CDR3, the DNA is TGTGCCAGCAGTGCGGGCGGAACAGATACGCAGTATTTT. Amino acids: CASSAGGTDTQYF.